This entry features one T cell receptor beta chain sequence. Its specificity is unknown. TCRdb's table, derived via immunoSEQ multiplex PCR, lists solely in-frame clones and lacks some. There are approximately 160,000 clones in the sample; approximately 91% occur only once, and about 4.3% lies in the top ten. The length of the CDR3 is 14 residues. The data originate from a study of lymphopenia after photon versus proton radiotherapy. General study results and limits: Under photons, naive T cells and diversity fell while effector/memory populations rose. Post-nadir TCR diversity decline inversely tracked overall survival among those who died.

The V and J genes are TRBV21-1 and TRBJ2-7; the table calls TRBD2, which could not be checked here. TRBV21-1 is a pseudogene. The TCR sequence derives from a middle-aged man with gastric cancer. The sample here was peripheral blood, taken from a patient treated with photon-based radiotherapy. In nucleotides, the CDR3 is TGTGCCAGCAGCACCCTTCCCGGGGACTACGAGCAGTACTTC. It translates to CASSTLPGDYEQYF.